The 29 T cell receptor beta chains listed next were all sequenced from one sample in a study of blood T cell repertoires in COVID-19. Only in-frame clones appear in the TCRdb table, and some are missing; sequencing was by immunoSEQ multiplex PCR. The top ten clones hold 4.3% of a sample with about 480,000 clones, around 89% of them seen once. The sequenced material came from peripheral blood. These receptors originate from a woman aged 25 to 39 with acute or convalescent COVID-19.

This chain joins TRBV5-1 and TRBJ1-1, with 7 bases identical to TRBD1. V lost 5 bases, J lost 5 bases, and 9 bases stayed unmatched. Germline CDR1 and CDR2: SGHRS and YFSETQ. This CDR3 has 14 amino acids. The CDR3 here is CASSYDRAGTEAFF. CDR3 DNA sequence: TGCGCCAGCAGTTACGACAGGGCCGGGACTGAAGCTTTCTTT.

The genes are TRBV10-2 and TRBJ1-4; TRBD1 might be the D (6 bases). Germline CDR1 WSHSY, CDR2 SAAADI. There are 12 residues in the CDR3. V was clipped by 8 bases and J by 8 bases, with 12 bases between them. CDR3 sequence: CASAQGKEKLFF. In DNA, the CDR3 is TGCGCCAGCGCACAGGGTAAAGAAAAACTGTTTTTT.

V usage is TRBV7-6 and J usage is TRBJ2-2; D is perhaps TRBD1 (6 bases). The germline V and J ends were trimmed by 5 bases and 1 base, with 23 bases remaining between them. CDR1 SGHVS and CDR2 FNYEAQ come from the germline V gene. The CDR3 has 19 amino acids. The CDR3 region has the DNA TGTGCCAGCAGCAAAAAAACCCCGACCGGGACACAGAACACCGGGGAGCTGTTTTTT. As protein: CASSKKTPTGTQNTGELFF.

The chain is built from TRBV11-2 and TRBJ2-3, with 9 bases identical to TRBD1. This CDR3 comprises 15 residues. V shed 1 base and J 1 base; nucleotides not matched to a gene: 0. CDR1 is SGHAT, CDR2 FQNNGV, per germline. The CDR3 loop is CASSLGTGGTDTQYF. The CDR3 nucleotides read TGTGCCAGCAGCTTAGGGACAGGGGGCACAGATACGCAGTATTTT.

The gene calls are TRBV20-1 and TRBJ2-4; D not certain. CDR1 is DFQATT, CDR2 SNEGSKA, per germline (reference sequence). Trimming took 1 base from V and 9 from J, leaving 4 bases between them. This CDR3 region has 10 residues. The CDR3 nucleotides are TGCAGTGCTAGAGCGGGCATTCAGTACTTC. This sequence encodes CSARAGIQYF.

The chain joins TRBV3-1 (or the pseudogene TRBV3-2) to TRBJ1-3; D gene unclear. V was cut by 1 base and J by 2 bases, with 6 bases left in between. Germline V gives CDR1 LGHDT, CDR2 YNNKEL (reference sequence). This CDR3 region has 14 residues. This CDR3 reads CASSQGQAGNTIYF. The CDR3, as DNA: TGTGCCAGCAGCCAAGGGCAGGCTGGAAACACCATATATTTT.

CDR3 bases: TGTGCCAGCAGCCGAACAGGACAGGGGGCTTATGGCTACACCTTC. Translating it yields CASSRTGQGAYGYTF. The V gene is TRBV7-9, the J gene TRBJ1-2; 11 positions match TRBD1. With 5 bases clipped from V and 5 bases from J, the junction kept 7 bases outside the gene matches. CDR1 and CDR2 (germline): SEHNR, FQNEAQ (reference sequence). The CDR3 length is 15 residues.

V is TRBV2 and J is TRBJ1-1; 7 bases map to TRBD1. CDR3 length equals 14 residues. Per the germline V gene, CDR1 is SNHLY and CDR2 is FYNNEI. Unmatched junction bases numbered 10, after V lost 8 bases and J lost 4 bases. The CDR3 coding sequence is TGTGCCAGCGGAGGGGGCGCCCCGGGCACTGAAGCTTTCTTT. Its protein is CASGGGAPGTEAFF.

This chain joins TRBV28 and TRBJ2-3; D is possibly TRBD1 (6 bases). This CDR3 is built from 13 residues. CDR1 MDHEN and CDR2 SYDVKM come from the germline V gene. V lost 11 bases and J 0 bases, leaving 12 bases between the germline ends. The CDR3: CAGNRVSTDTQYF. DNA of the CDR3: TGTGCCGGAAACAGGGTTAGCACAGATACGCAGTATTTT. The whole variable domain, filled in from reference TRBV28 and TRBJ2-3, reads DVKVTQSSRYLVKRTGEKVFLECVQDMDHENMFWYRQDPGLGLRLIYFSYDVKMKEKGDIPEGYSVSREKKERFSLILESASTNQTSMYLCAGNRVSTDTQYFGPGTRLTVL.

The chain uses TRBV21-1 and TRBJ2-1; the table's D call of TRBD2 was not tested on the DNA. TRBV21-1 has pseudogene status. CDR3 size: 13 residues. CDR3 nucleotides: TGTGCCAGCAACACCTCGGGATGCAATGAGCAGTTCTTC. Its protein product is CASNTSGCNEQFF.

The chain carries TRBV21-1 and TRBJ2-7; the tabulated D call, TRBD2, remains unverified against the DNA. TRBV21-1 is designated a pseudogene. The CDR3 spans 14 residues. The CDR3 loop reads CASSKGGSGGEQYF. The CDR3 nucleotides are TGTGCCAGCAGCAAAGGCGGGAGCGGGGGTGAGCAGTACTTC.

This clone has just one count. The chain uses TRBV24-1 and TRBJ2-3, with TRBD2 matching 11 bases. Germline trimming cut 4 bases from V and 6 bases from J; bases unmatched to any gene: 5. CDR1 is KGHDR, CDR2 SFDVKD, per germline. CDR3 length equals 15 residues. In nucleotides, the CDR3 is TGTGCCACCAGTGACCCGCGGACTAGCGGGGATACGCAGTATTTT. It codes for CATSDPRTSGDTQYF.

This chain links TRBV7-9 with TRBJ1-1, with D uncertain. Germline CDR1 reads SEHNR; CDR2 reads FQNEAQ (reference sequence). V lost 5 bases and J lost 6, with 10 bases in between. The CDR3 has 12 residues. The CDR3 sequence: CASSTSRSEAFF. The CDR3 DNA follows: TGTGCCAGCAGCACCTCGAGGTCTGAAGCTTTCTTT.

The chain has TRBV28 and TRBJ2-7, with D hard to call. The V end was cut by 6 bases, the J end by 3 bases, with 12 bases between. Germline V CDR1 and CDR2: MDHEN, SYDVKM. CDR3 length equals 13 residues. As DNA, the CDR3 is TGTGCCAGCAGAGTGAGCAAATACTACGAGCAGTACTTC. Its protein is CASRVSKYYEQYF. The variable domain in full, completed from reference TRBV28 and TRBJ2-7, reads DVKVTQSSRYLVKRTGEKVFLECVQDMDHENMFWYRQDPGLGLRLIYFSYDVKMKEKGDIPEGYSVSREKKERFSLILESASTNQTSMYLCASRVSKYYEQYFGPGTRLTVT.

In nucleotides, the CDR3 is TGTGCCAGCAGCTTGGCTAGCGGGGGCACCTACGAGCAGTACTTC. Amino acid sequence: CASSLASGGTYEQYF. The chain is built from TRBV5-4 and TRBJ2-7; 10 nucleotides agree with TRBD2. From germline, CDR1 is SGHNT and CDR2 YYREEE (reference sequence). J lost 2 bases, V lost 0 bases, and 2 bases had no gene match. This CDR3 is built from 15 residues.

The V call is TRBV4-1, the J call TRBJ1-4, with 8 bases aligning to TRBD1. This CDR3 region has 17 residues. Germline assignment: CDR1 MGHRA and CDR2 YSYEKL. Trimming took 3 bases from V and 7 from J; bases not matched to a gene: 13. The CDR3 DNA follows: TGCGCCAGCAGCCATCCATATTCGGACAGGGACCGTGAAAAACTGTTTTTT. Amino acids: CASSHPYSDRDREKLFF.

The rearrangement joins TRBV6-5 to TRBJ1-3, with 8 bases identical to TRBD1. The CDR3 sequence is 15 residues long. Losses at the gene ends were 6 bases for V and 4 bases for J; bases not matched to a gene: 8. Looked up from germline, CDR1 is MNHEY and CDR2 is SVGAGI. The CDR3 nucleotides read TGTGCCAGCAGCTCGATCCGGGACAGGGGAAACACCATATATTTT. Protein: CASSSIRDRGNTIYF.

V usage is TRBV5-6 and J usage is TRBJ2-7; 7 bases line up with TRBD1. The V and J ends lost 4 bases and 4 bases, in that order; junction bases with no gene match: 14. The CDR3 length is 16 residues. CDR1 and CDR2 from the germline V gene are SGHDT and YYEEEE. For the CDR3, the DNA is TGTGCCAGCAGCGAAGGACAGGCTTTGGGGGTTTACGAGCAGTACTTC. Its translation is CASSEGQALGVYEQYF. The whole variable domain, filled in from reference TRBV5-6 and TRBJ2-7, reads DAGVTQSPTHLIKTRGQQVTLRCSPKSGHDTVSWYQQALGQGPQFIFQYYEEEERQRGNFPDRFSGHQFPNYSSELNVNALLLGDSALYLCASSEGQALGVYEQYFGPGTRLTVT.

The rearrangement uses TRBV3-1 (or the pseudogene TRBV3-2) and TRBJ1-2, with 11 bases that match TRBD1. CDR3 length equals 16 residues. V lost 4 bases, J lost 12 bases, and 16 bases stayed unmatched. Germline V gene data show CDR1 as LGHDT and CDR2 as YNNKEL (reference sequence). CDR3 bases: TGTGCCAGCAGCCCCGCCAATTCGGACAGGGGGCTTTTGCACACCTTC. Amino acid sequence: CASSPANSDRGLLHTF.

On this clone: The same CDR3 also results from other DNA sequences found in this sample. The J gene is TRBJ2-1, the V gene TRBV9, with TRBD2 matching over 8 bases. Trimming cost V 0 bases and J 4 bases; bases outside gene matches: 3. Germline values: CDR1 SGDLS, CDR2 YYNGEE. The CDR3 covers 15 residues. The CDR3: CASSVAGGPYNEQFF. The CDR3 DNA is TGTGCCAGCAGCGTAGCGGGGGGGCCTTACAATGAGCAGTTCTTC.

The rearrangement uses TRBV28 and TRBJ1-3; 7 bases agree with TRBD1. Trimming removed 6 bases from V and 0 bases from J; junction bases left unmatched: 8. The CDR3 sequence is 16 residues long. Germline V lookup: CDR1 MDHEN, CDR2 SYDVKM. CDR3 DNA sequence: TGTGCCAGCAGGGAGGGACAGATTAACTCTGGAAACACCATATATTTT. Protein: CASREGQINSGNTIYF.

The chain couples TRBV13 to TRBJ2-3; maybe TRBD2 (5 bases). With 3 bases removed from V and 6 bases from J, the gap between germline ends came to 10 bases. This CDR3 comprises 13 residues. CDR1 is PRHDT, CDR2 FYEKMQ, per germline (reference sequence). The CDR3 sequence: CASSLGRGDTQYF. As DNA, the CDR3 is TGTGCCAGCAGCTTGGGCCGGGGTGATACGCAGTATTTT.

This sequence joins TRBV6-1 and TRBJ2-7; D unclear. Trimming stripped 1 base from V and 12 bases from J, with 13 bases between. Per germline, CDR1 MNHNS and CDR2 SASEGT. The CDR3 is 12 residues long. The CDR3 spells CASSEVTAKLYF. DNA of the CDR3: TGTGCCAGCAGTGAAGTAACAGCTAAGCTGTACTTC.

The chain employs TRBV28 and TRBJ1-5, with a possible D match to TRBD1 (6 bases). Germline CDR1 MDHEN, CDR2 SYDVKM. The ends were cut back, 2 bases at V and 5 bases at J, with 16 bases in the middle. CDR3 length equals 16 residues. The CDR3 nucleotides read TGTGCCAGCAGTTTAGGGGGGGCTGCGACTTATCAGCCCCAGCATTTT. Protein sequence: CASSLGGAATYQPQHF.

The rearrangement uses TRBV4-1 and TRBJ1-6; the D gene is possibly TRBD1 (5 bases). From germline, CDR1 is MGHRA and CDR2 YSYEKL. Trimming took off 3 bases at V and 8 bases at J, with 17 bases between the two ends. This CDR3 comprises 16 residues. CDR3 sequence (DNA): TGCGCCAGCAGCCATACAGCAGGGATCCTGTATTCACCCCTCCACTTT. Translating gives CASSHTAGILYSPLHF.

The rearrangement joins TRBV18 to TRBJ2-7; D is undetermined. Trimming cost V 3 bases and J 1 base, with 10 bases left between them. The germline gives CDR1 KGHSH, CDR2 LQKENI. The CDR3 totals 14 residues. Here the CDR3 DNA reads TGTGCCAGCTCACCGGGCGCAGATTCCTACGAGCAGTACTTC. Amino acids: CASSPGADSYEQYF. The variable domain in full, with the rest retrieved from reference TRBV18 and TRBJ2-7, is NAGVMQNPRHLVRRRGQEARLRCSPMKGHSHVYWYRQLPEEGLKFMVYLQKENIIDESGMPKERFSAEFPKEGPSILRIQQVVRGDSAAYFCASSPGADSYEQYFGPGTRLTVT.

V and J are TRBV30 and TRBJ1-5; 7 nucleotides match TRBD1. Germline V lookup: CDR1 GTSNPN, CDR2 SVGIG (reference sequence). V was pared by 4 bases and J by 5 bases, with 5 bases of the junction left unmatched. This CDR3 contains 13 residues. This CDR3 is CAWTTGVHQPQHF. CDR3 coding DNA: TGTGCCTGGACCACAGGGGTACATCAGCCCCAGCATTTT.

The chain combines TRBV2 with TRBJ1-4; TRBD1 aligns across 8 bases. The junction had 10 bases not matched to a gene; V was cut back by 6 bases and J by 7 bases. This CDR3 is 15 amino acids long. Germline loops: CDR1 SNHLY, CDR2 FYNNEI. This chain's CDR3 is CASRGLTGVGEKLFF. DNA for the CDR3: TGTGCCAGCAGGGGCTTGACAGGGGTCGGTGAAAAACTGTTTTTT.

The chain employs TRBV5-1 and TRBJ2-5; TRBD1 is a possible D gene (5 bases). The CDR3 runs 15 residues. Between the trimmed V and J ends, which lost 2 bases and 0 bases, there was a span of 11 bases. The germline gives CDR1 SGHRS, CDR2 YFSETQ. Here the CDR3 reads CASSLQDFYQETQYF. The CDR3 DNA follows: TGCGCCAGCAGCTTACAGGATTTTTACCAAGAGACCCAGTACTTC.